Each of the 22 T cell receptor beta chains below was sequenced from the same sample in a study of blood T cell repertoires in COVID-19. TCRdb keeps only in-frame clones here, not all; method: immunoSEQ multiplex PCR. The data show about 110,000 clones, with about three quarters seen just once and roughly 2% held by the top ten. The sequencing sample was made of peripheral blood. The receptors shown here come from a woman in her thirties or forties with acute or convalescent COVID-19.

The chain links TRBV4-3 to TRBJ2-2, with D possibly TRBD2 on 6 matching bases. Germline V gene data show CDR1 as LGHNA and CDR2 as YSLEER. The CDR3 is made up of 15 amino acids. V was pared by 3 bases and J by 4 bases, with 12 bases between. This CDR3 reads CASSQARDFTGELFF. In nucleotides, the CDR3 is TGCGCCAGCAGCCAGGCCCGGGACTTCACCGGGGAGCTGTTTTTT.

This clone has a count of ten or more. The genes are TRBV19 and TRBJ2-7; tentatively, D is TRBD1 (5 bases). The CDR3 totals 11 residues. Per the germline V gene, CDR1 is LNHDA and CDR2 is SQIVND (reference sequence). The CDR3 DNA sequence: TGTGTACCAGGGTTCATGTACGAGCAGTACTTC. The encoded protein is CVPGFMYEQYF.

CDR3 bases: TGTGCCAGTAGTATGGGACAGGGATTAGGCTACACCTTC. As protein: CASSMGQGLGYTF. The V gene is TRBV19, the J gene TRBJ1-2; 9 bases map to TRBD1. The V gene's germline CDR1 is LNHDA and CDR2 SQIVND (reference sequence). V lost 3 bases and J lost 8; bases outside the gene matches: 4. CDR3 size: 13 residues.

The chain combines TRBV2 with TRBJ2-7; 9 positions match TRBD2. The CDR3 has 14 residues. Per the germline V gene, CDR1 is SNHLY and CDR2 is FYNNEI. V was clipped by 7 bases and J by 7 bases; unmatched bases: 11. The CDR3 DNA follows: TGTGCCAGCACCTTTAGCGGGGGTCCCTCTGAGCAGTACTTC. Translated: CASTFSGGPSEQYF.

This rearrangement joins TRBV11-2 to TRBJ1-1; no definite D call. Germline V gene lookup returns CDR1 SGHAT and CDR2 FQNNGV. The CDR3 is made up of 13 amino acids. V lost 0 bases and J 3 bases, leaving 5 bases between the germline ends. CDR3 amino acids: CASSLERDTEAFF. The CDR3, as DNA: TGTGCCAGCAGCTTAGAGAGGGACACTGAAGCTTTCTTT. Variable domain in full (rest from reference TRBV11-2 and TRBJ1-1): EAGVAQSPRYKIIEKRQSVAFWCNPISGHATLYWYQQILGQGPKLLIQFQNNGVVDDSQLPKDRFSAERLKGVDSTLKIQPAKLEDSAVYLCASSLERDTEAFFGQGTRLTVV.

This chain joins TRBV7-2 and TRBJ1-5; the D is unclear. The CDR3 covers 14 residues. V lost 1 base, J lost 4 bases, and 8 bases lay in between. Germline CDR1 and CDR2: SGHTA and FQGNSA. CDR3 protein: CASSLVRLNQPQHF. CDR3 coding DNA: TGTGCCAGCAGCTTAGTCAGGCTGAATCAGCCCCAGCATTTT.

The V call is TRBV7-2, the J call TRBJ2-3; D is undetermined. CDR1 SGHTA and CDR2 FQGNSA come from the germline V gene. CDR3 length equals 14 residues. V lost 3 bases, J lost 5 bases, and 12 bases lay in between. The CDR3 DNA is TGTGCCAGCAGCTTGCCGGAGCAAGGAGATACGCAGTATTTT. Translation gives CASSLPEQGDTQYF.

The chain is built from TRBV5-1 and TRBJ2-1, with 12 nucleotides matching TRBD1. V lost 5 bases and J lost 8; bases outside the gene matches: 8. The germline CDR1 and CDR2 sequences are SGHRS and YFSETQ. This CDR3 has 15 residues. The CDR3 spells CASRAAGTGGDEQFF. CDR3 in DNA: TGCGCCAGCAGAGCTGCTGGGACAGGGGGCGATGAGCAGTTCTTC.

The CDR3 here is CASRFGGSSYEQYF. Here the CDR3 DNA reads TGTGCCAGCAGGTTTGGGGGGAGTTCCTACGAGCAGTACTTC. The chain links TRBV2 to TRBJ2-7, with D possibly matching TRBD2 (6 bases). Germline assignment: CDR1 SNHLY and CDR2 FYNNEI. The CDR3 is made up of 14 amino acids. V lost 6 bases and J lost 1, with 13 bases in between.

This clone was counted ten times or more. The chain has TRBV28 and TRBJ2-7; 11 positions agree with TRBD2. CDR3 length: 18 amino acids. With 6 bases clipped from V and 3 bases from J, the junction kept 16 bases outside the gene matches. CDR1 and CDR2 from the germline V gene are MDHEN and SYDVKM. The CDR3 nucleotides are TGTGCCAGCAGCCCCGGACAGGGTTGGACTAGCGGGTACTACGAGCAGTACTTC. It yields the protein CASSPGQGWTSGYYEQYF. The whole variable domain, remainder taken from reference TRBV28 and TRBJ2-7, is DVKVTQSSRYLVKRTGEKVFLECVQDMDHENMFWYRQDPGLGLRLIYFSYDVKMKEKGDIPEGYSVSREKKERFSLILESASTNQTSMYLCASSPGQGWTSGYYEQYFGPGTRLTVT.

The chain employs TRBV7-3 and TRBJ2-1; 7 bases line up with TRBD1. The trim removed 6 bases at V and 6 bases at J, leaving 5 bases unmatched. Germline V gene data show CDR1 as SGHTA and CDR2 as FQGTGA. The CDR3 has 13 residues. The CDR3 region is CASSLQGSNEQFF. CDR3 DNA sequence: TGTGCCAGCAGTTTACAGGGGAGCAATGAGCAGTTCTTC.

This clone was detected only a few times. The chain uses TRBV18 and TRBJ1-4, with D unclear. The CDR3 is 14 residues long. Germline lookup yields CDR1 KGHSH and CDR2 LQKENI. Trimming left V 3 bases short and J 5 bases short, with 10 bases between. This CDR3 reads CASSPRSGNEKLFF. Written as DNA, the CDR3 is TGTGCCAGCTCACCCCGATCGGGGAATGAAAAACTGTTTTTT.

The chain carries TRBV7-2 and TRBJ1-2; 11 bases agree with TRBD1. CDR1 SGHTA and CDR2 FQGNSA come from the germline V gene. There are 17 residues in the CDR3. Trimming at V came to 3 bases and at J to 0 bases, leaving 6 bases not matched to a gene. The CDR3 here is CASSLGQGGLSNYGYTF. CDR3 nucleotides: TGTGCCAGCAGCTTGGGACAGGGGGGGCTCTCTAACTATGGCTACACCTTC.

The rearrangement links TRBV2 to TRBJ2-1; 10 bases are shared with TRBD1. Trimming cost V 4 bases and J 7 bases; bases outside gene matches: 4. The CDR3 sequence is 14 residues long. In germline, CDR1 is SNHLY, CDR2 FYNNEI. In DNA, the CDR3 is TGTGCCAGCAGTGGGCCGGGACAGGGGAATGAGCAGTTCTTC. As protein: CASSGPGQGNEQFF.

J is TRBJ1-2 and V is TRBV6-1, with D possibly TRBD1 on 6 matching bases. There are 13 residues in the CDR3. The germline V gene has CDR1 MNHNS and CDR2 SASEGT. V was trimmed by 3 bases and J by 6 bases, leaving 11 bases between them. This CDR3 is CASSEWDTDGYTF. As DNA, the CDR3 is TGTGCCAGCAGTGAGTGGGACACGGATGGCTACACCTTC.

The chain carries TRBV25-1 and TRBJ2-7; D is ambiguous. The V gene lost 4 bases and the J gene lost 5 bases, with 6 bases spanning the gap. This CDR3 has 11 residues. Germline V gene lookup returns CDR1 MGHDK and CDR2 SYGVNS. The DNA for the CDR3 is TGTGCCAGCAGTGCCTTTCACGAGCAGTACTTC. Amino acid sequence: CASSAFHEQYF.

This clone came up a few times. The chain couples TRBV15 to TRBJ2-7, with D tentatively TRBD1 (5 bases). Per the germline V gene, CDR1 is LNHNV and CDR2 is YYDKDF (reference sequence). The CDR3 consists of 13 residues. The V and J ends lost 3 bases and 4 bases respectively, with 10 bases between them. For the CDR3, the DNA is TGTGCCACCAGCAGGACAGTCGGGTACGAGCAGTACTTC. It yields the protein CATSRTVGYEQYF.

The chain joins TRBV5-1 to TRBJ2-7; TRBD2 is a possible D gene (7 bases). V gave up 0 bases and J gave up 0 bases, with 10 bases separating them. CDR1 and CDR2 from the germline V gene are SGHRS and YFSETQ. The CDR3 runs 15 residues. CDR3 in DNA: TGCGCCAGCAGCTTGGGCGGGGGCCCCTCCTACGAGCAGTACTTC. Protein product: CASSLGGGPSYEQYF.

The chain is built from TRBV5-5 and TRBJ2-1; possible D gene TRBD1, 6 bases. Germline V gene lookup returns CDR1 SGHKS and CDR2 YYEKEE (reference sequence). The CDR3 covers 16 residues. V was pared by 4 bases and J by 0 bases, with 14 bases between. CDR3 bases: TGTGCCAGCAGCCACACAGGGCCGATCTCCTACAATGAGCAGTTCTTC. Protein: CASSHTGPISYNEQFF.

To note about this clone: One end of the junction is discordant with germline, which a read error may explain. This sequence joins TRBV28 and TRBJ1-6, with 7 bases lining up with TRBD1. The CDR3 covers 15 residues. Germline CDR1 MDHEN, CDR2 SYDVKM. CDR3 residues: CASGGGTVGNSPLYF. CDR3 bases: TGTGCCAGCGGCGGCGGGACAGTCGGTAATTCACCCCTCTACTTT.

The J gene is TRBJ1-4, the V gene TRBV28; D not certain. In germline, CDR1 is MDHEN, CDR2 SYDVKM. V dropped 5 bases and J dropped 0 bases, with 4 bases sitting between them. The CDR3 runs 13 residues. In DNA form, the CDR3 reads TGTGCCAGCAGTCCTTCAACTAATGAAAAACTGTTTTTT. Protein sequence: CASSPSTNEKLFF.

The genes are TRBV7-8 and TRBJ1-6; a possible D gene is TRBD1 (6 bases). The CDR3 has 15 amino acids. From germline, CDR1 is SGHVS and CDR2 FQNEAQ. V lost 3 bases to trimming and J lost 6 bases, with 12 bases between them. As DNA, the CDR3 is TGTGCCAGCAGCTTCCGGGGGGCAGGTAATTCACCCCTCCACTTT. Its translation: CASSFRGAGNSPLHF.